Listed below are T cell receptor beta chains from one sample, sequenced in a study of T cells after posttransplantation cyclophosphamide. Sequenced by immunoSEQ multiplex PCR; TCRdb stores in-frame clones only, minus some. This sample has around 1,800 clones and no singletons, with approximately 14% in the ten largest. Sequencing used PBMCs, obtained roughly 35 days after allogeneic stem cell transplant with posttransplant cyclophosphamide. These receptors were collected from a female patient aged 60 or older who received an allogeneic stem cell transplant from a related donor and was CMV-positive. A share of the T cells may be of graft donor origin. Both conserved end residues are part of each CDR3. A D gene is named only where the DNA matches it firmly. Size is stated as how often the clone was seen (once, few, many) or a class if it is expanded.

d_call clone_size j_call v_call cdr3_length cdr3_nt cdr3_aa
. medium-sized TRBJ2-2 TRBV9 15 TGTGCCAGCAACCGAAGGGGGGGCGACACCGGGGAGCTGTTTTTT CASNRRGGDTGELFF
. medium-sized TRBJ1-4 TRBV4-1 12 TGCGCCAGCAGCCACATTCTCCCGCAGCTGTTTTTT CASSHILPQLFF
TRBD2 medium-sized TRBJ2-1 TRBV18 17 TGTGCCAGCTCACTCACGACTAGCGGGGTTAGACACAATGAGCAGTTCTTC CASSLTTSGVRHNEQFF
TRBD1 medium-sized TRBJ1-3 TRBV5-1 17 TGCGCCAGCAGCTCCCGGGACAGGGTGAGCTCTGGAAACACCATATATTTT CASSSRDRVSSGNTIYF
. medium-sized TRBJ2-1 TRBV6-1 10 TGTGCCAGCAAGGTCAATGAGCAGTTCTTC CASKVNEQFF
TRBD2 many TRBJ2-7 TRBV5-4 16 TGTGCCAGCAGCGGGTACGGACTAGCGGGAGGAGGCGAGCAGTACTTC CASSGYGLAGGGEQYF
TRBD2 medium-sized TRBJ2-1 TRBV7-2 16 TGTGCCAGCAGCTTAGATCTGACTAGCGGATACAATGAGCAGTTCTTC CASSLDLTSGYNEQFF
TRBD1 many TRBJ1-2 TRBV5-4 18 TGTGCCAGCAGCTTAAATCTAGGACAGGGCATAGCTAACTATGGCTACACCTTC CASSLNLGQGIANYGYTF
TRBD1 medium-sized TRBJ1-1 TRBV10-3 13 TGTGCCATCAGTCAACAGGGGTTCACTGAAGCTTTCTTT CAISQQGFTEAFF
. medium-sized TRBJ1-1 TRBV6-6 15 TGTGCCAGCAGCTCCCCGGGGGGGATGTACACTGAAGCTTTCTTT CASSSPGGMYTEAFF
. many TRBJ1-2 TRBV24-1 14 TGTGCCACCAGTGACCCTACATCGGGCTATGGCTACACCTTC CATSDPTSGYGYTF
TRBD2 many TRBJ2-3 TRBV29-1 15 TGCAGCGTTGGACCAGGGACTAGCGGCTCAGATACGCAGTATTTT CSVGPGTSGSDTQYF
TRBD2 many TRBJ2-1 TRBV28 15 TGTGCCAGCAGTTACGGGACTAGCCCCTACAATGAGCAGTTCTTC CASSYGTSPYNEQFF
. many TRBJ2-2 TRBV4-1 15 TGCGCCAGCAGCCCAAGATACGGGGATACCGGGGAGCTGTTTTTT CASSPRYGDTGELFF
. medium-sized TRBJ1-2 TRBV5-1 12 TGCGCCAGCAGCTTGAGGCAGGGAGTCTACACCTTC CASSLRQGVYTF
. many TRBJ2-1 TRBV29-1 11 TGCAGCGTCGTACTAGCTTATGAGCAGTTCTTC CSVVLAYEQFF
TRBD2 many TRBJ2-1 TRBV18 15 TGTGCCAGCTCACCACCATCCCTAGCGGGCAATGAGCAGTTCTTC CASSPPSLAGNEQFF